This T cell receptor (beta chain) was recorded in a study of CD8 T cells in ankylosing spondylitis. Trimming cost V 0 bases and J 2 bases, with 10 bases left between them. From germline, CDR1 is LGHNA and CDR2 YSLEER. The CDR3 consists of 15 residues. Quantitative 5'-RACE with molecular barcodes generated TCR beta libraries. Each CDR3 protein gets one entry after TCRdb re-called the 5' RACE reads with MiXCR. The sample lists more than 650,000 distinct CDR3 sequences, 12% occurring once. On this clonotype: Antigen: not known.

Study results and limitations: Significantly higher representation of disease-linked clones was reported for matched ankylosing spondylitis synovial fluid. Ankylosing spondylitis blood appeared to carry a characteristic TCR beta motif of several highly homologous variants.

This chain connects TRBV4-3 to TRBJ1-1; D is uncertain. The clonotype comes from a male donor with ankylosing spondylitis. Sequenced sample: blood, either unsorted or a sorted T cell fraction (not recorded which). This CDR3 reads CASSQDFGVNTEAFF. CDR3 coding DNA: TGCGCCAGCAGCCAAGATTTCGGGGTTAACACTGAAGCTTTCTTT.